These 29 T cell receptor beta chains were sequenced from one sample in a study of regulatory T cells in long-lasting Graves disease. Researchers made TCR beta libraries by using iRepertoire HTBI primers and running Arm-PCR on CDR3 regions. TCRdb passed the multiplex PCR reads through MiXCR, listing each CDR3 protein once. The data show 350,000 to 500,000 distinct CDR3 sequences, around 15% seen once. Time point meaning: newly diagnosed GD, antithyroid drugs for less than 3 months. RNA from PBMCs was the source of the TCR library. The same data also contributed to another study, on T cells in Graves' hyperthyroidism and ophthalmopathy.

Here the sequenced sample was peripheral blood mononuclear cells (PBMCs), taken at new diagnosis, from a patient treated with antithyroid drugs. The source of these receptors is a woman aged 25 to 45 with Graves disease.

This clonotype was found many times. This chain connects TRBV11-2 to TRBJ2-3; D unclear. Trimming removed 3 bases from V and 2 bases from J, with 9 bases in between. Germline V lookup: CDR1 SGHAT, CDR2 FQNNGV. This CDR3 comprises 14 residues. The CDR3 DNA reads as TGTGCCAGCAGCTTCGGTGGGGACACAGATACGCAGTATTTT. This translates into CASSFGGDTDTQYF.

The chain is built from TRBV6-1 and TRBJ2-1; D perhaps matches TRBD1 (6 bases). The CDR3 has 11 amino acids. Germline CDR1 and CDR2: MNHNS and SASEGT. Trimming left V 7 bases short and J 8 bases short, with 9 bases between. CDR3 nucleotide sequence: TGTGCCAGCATCAGGGGTGATGAGCAGTTCTTC. It encodes CASIRGDEQFF.

This clonotype came up many times. The chain couples TRBV2 to TRBJ2-7; the match to TRBD2 covers 8 bases. The CDR3 is 15 residues long. V gave up 2 bases and J gave up 3 bases; unmatched junction bases: 6. Germline assignment: CDR1 SNHLY and CDR2 FYNNEI. The CDR3 loop is CASSEKAGAFYEQYF. CDR3 coding DNA: TGTGCCAGCAGTGAAAAAGCGGGAGCCTTCTACGAGCAGTACTTC.

This clonotype was detected ten times or more. The V call is TRBV28, the J call TRBJ2-3, with 9 positions matching TRBD2. After removal of 6 bases from V and 2 bases from J, the junction contained 15 bases not matched to a gene. The CDR3 is 18 residues long. From germline, CDR1 is MDHEN and CDR2 SYDVKM. The CDR3 loop is CASSVGPRGGDNTDTQYF. CDR3 DNA sequence: TGTGCCAGCAGCGTTGGACCGCGGGGGGGTGACAACACAGATACGCAGTATTTT.

This clonotype was seen ten or more times. The rearrangement uses TRBV15 and TRBJ1-1; D remains ambiguous. The germline gives CDR1 LNHNV, CDR2 YYDKDF (reference sequence). The CDR3 is 11 residues long. V lost 4 bases to trimming and J lost 5 bases, with 5 bases between them. The CDR3 sequence is CATSTGTEAFF. The CDR3 nucleotides read TGTGCCACCAGCACCGGGACTGAAGCTTTCTTT.

Only a few counts were recorded for this clonotype. J is TRBJ2-1 and V is TRBV6-1; TRBD2 aligns across 7 bases. The CDR3 loop spans 16 amino acids. V was clipped by 5 bases and J by 4 bases; unmatched bases: 11. The germline V gene has CDR1 MNHNS and CDR2 SASEGT. The DNA of the CDR3 is TGTGCCAGCAGTCTCGCAGCGGGAATCGTGTACAATGAGCAGTTCTTC. Protein product: CASSLAAGIVYNEQFF.

This clonotype showed up just a few times. The chain has TRBV28 and TRBJ2-7; D is ambiguous. V lost 7 bases and J lost 6, with 13 bases in between. The CDR3 covers 12 residues. Germline-derived CDR1 and CDR2 are MDHEN and SYDVKM. The CDR3 DNA reads as TGTGCCAGCACCGCCATCCCCGGCGAGCAGTACTTC. Residues: CASTAIPGEQYF.

The chain employs TRBV7-3 and TRBJ2-3; TRBD1 might be the D (6 bases). The end of the DNA fits TRBJ2-5 better, so the J call may be wrong. Germline V gene sequence: CDR1 SGHTA, CDR2 FQGTGA. The CDR3 covers 14 residues. This chain's CDR3 is CASSLTQGQGPQYF. The CDR3 bases are TGTGCCAGCAGCTTAACCCAGGGGCAAGGGCCCCAGTACTTC.

There are many counts of this clonotype. The CDR3 reads CASSVGGAVAYEQYF. CDR3 sequence (DNA): TGTGCCAGCAGTGTGGGGGGCGCGGTCGCCTACGAGCAGTACTTC. The chain couples TRBV6-1 to TRBJ2-7; D might be TRBD1 or TRBD2, each matching 6 bases. Germline V CDR1 and CDR2: MNHNS, SASEGT. Trimming stripped 4 bases from V and 2 bases from J, with 15 bases between. CDR3 length equals 15 residues.

The genes are TRBV20-1 and TRBJ2-2; 9 nucleotides agree with TRBD1. The CDR3 loop spans 18 amino acids. Germline-derived CDR1 and CDR2 are DFQATT and SNEGSKA (reference sequence). V dropped 3 bases and J dropped 4; count of bases not matched to a gene: 15. The CDR3 DNA reads TGCAGTGCTAGCCATCCCCCGGGACAGGGTATGGTCACCGGGGAGCTGTTTTTT. This sequence encodes CSASHPPGQGMVTGELFF.

The chain joins TRBV19 to TRBJ2-3; no definite D call. CDR3 length: 15 residues. The germline V gene encodes CDR1 LNHDA and CDR2 SQIVND (reference sequence). Trimming took off 2 bases at V and 2 bases at J, with 11 bases between the two ends. The CDR3 is CASSIRAAFTDTQYF. In DNA form, the CDR3 reads TGTGCCAGTAGTATAAGGGCAGCCTTCACAGATACGCAGTATTTT.

Concerning this clonotype itself: This may stem from a read error, because a much larger clone lies one nucleotide away. The chain is built from TRBV24-1 and TRBJ2-1; TRBD2 matches at 11 bases. Germline CDR1 and CDR2: KGHDR and SFDVKD. This CDR3 has 21 amino acids. CDR3 loop: CATSDAPRLAGILSTYNDQFF. The CDR3 DNA reads TGTGCCACCAGTGACGCCCCCCGACTAGCGGGGATACTTAGTACCTACAATGACCAGTTCTTC.

This clonotype appeared a few times. This rearrangement joins TRBV19 to TRBJ2-5; TRBD1 agrees at 7 bases. Unmatched junction bases numbered 7, after V lost 4 bases and J lost 5 bases. Germline lookup yields CDR1 LNHDA and CDR2 SQIVND (reference sequence). The CDR3 totals 14 residues. CDR3 sequence reads: CASSTATGSETQYF. For the CDR3, the DNA is TGTGCCAGTAGTACAGCGACAGGGTCCGAGACCCAGTACTTC. Full variable domain (missing parts from reference TRBV19 and TRBJ2-5): DGGITQSPKYLFRKEGQNVTLSCEQNLNHDAMYWYRQDPGQGLRLIYYSQIVNDFQKGDIAEGYSVSREKKESFPLTVTSAQKNPTAFYLCASSTATGSETQYFGPGTRLLVL.

This clonotype was observed a few times. The chain has TRBV6-6 and TRBJ2-7; tentatively, D is TRBD1 or TRBD2 (5 bases each). The germline V gene has CDR1 MNHNY and CDR2 SVGAGI (reference sequence). The CDR3 length is 14 residues. With 0 bases removed from V and 9 bases from J, the gap between germline ends came to 15 bases. This chain's CDR3 is CASSYSRGVTVQYF. The CDR3 DNA reads TGTGCCAGCAGTTACTCGAGGGGAGTAACGGTGCAGTACTTC.

This clonotype occurred a few times. This chain links TRBV19 with TRBJ2-1; 9 bases agree with TRBD1. This CDR3 has 19 residues. Germline V gene lookup returns CDR1 LNHDA and CDR2 SQIVND (reference sequence). Unmatched junction bases numbered 21, after V lost 5 bases and J lost 7 bases. The CDR3 spells CASSPAGWGLGQGVNEQFF. DNA for the CDR3: TGTGCCAGTAGTCCCGCCGGTTGGGGGTTGGGACAGGGAGTAAATGAGCAGTTCTTC.

A word on this clonotype: This may be a read error, as it is one base from a much larger clone. This chain connects TRBV7-2 to TRBJ2-1; TRBD2 agrees at 9 bases. There are 15 residues in the CDR3. Germline lookup yields CDR1 SGHTA and CDR2 FQGNSA. The CDR3 loop is CASNLSSGMRLEQFF. CDR3 DNA sequence: TGTGCCAGCAACTTATCTAGCGGGATGCGGCTTGAGCAGTTCTTC.

This clonotype was detected many times. The genes are TRBV28 and TRBJ1-2, with 7 bases aligning to TRBD1. Unmatched junction bases numbered 10, after V lost 5 bases and J lost 1 base. The CDR3 is 16 residues long. CDR1 and CDR2 (germline): MDHEN, SYDVKM. CDR3 amino acids: CASSPLPGQNNYGYTF. CDR3 sequence (DNA): TGTGCCAGCAGTCCTTTGCCGGGACAGAATAACTATGGCTACACCTTC.

The rearrangement uses TRBV7-2 and TRBJ1-1; D not certain. Germline V gives CDR1 SGHTA, CDR2 FQGNSA. This CDR3 contains 15 residues. The germline V and J ends were trimmed by 3 bases and 0 bases, with 11 bases remaining between them. The CDR3 DNA reads TGTGCCAGCAGCTTGGCCAGGATCTTGAACACTGAAGCTTTCTTT. Translating gives CASSLARILNTEAFF.

The chain has TRBV7-9 and TRBJ2-5; D ambiguous. The V end lost 4 bases, the J end lost 2 bases, and 11 bases lay between the germline ends. CDR3 length: 14 amino acids. Germline CDR1 reads SEHNR; CDR2 reads FQNEAQ (reference sequence). CDR3 loop: CASSSGRVQETQYF. CDR3 nucleotide sequence: TGTGCCAGCAGCTCGGGCCGCGTACAAGAGACCCAGTACTTC.

Details on this clonotype: This clone may be a read error of a much larger clone one base away. This sequence joins TRBV20-1 and TRBJ1-1; D perhaps matches TRBD1 (5 bases). Germline CDR1 and CDR2: DFQATT and SNEGSKA (reference sequence). Trimming stripped 0 bases from V and 4 bases from J, with 9 bases between. This CDR3 region has 13 residues. The CDR3 is CSARDGGGTEAFF. In DNA form, the CDR3 reads TGCAGTGCTAGAGATGGGGGGGGCACTGAAGCTTTCTTT.

This clonotype was seen repeatedly, ten times or more. The genes are TRBV7-3 and TRBJ2-7; 11 nucleotides agree with TRBD2. Germline CDR1 and CDR2: SGHTA and FQGTGA. With 4 bases clipped from V and 4 bases from J, the junction kept 3 bases outside the gene matches. The CDR3 totals 14 residues. For the CDR3, the DNA is TGTGCCAGCAGCTCTAGCGGGAGGCCGTACGAGCAGTACTTC. Residues: CASSSSGRPYEQYF.

This clonotype was detected many times. The chain recombines TRBV7-9 with TRBJ1-1; TRBD1 aligns across 10 bases. Germline V gene sequence: CDR1 SEHNR, CDR2 FQNEAQ (reference sequence). V lost 3 bases and J lost 10; bases outside the gene matches: 11. This CDR3 region has 15 residues. In nucleotides, the CDR3 is TGTGCCAGCAGCTTGGATGGACAGGGGGTATCAGGAGCTTTCTTT. Its protein is CASSLDGQGVSGAFF.

This clonotype was recorded many times. The CDR3 protein is CASSSGLAGGPYYEQYF. The CDR3 nucleotides read TGCGCCAGCAGCTCCGGACTAGCGGGAGGGCCTTATTACGAGCAGTACTTC. The genes are TRBV5-1 and TRBJ2-7; 15 bases are a match to TRBD2. CDR1 is SGHRS and CDR2 is YFSETQ in the germline V gene. The CDR3 length is 17 residues. J gave up 4 bases and V 3 bases, and 8 bases lay outside the gene matches.

This clonotype was picked up many times. The chain uses TRBV27 and TRBJ2-7; 13 bases fit TRBD2. The CDR3 has 18 amino acids. Trimming removed 4 bases from V and 3 bases from J; junction bases left unmatched: 12. Germline CDR1 reads MNHEY; CDR2 reads SMNVEV (reference sequence). This CDR3 is CASSSLSETSGRDYEQYF. The CDR3 DNA reads as TGTGCCAGCAGTTCCCTATCCGAAACTAGCGGGAGGGACTACGAGCAGTACTTC.

This chain connects TRBV9 to TRBJ2-1, with TRBD2 identical over 8 bases. The CDR3 spans 15 residues. Trimming removed 4 bases from V and 12 bases from J; junction bases left unmatched: 15. Germline CDR1 reads SGDLS; CDR2 reads YYNGEE. The CDR3 loop is CASSYIAGSADRQFF. The DNA for the CDR3 is TGTGCCAGCAGCTACATAGCGGGATCGGCAGATCGGCAGTTCTTC. Together with reference TRBV9 and TRBJ2-1, the CDR3 gives the full variable domain: DSGVTQTPKHLITATGQRVTLRCSPRSGDLSVYWYQQSLDQGLQFLIQYYNGEERAKGNILERFSAQQFPDLHSELNLSSLELGDSALYFCASSYIAGSADRQFFGPGTRLTVL.

This clonotype was seen ten or more times. The chain has TRBV24-1 and TRBJ2-1; unclear D gene. This CDR3 region has 13 residues. With 11 bases removed from V and 0 bases from J, the gap between germline ends came to 10 bases. Germline V gene sequence: CDR1 KGHDR, CDR2 SFDVKD. The CDR3 DNA is TGTGCCAGCGAAGGGCCCTCCTACAATGAGCAGTTCTTC. As protein: CASEGPSYNEQFF.

This clonotype showed up many times. This chain links TRBV6-1 with TRBJ1-2, with D maybe TRBD1 (5 bases). CDR1 is MNHNS and CDR2 is SASEGT in the germline V gene. This CDR3 has 15 amino acids. V lost 6 bases and J 5 bases, leaving 19 bases between the germline ends. The CDR3 sequence is CASRPPGHIGYGYTF. The CDR3 coding sequence is TGTGCCAGCAGACCCCCTGGACACATAGGGTATGGCTACACCTTC.

This clonotype was detected many times. The chain has TRBV11-2 and TRBJ2-5; D unresolved. This CDR3 has 15 amino acids. Trimming left V 5 bases short and J 0 bases short, with 13 bases between. Germline assignment: CDR1 SGHAT and CDR2 FQNNGV. CDR3 loop: CASSPIDLYQETQYF. For the CDR3, the DNA is TGTGCCAGCAGCCCTATAGACTTGTACCAAGAGACCCAGTACTTC.

This chain connects TRBV3-1 to TRBJ2-1, with D maybe TRBD2 (6 bases). CDR3 length equals 15 residues. Germline lookup yields CDR1 LGHDT and CDR2 YNNKEL (reference sequence). The germline V and J ends were trimmed by 7 bases and 7 bases, with 20 bases remaining between them. The CDR3 protein is CASTQLRESYNEQFF. For the CDR3, the DNA is TGTGCCAGCACCCAGCTCCGGGAGAGCTATAATGAGCAGTTCTTC.